The text below deals with one T cell receptor beta chain. Its antigen is not identified. The method was immunoSEQ multiplex PCR; TCRdb's version includes in-frame clones alone and lacks a portion of them. Here the sample spans 400,000 to 600,000 clones, over 60% being singletons. These data come from a study of shared clonotypes between healthy human individuals. V was pared by 3 bases and J by 2 bases, with 7 bases between. Per germline, CDR1 LNHNV and CDR2 YYDKDF (reference sequence). The CDR3 consists of 13 residues. Study-level results: An anticipated effect of sequencing depth on clonotype sharing among donors was recognized.

The chain couples TRBV15 to TRBJ1-1; D gene ambiguous. This clonotype was sampled from a woman aged 40-49 years in good health. Some clones in this sample may be carry-over from other donors' samples. Sequenced: PBMCs. The CDR3 nucleotides read TGTGCCACCAGCAGGGACCATAACACTGAAGCTTTCTTT. Protein: CATSRDHNTEAFF.